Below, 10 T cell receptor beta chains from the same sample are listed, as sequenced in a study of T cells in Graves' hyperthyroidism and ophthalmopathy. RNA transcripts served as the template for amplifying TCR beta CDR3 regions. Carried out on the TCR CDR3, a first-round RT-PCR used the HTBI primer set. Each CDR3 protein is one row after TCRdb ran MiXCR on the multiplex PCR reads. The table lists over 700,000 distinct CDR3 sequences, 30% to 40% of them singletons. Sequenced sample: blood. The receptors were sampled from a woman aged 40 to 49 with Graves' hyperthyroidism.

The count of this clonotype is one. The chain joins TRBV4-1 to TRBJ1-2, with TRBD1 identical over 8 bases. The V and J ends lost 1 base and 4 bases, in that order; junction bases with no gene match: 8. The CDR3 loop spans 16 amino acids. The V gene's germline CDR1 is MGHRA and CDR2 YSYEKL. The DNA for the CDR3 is TGCGCCAGCAGCCAAGGGAGGGGACAGGCTACCTATGGCTACACCTTC. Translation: CASSQGRGQATYGYTF.

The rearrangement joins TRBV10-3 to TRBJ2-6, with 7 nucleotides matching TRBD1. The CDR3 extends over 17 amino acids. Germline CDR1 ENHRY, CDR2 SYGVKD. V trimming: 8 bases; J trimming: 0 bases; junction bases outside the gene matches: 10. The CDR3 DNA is TGTGCCATCTCAAGGACAGGCCAAAACTCTGGGGCCAACGTCCTGACTTTC. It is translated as CAISRTGQNSGANVLTF.

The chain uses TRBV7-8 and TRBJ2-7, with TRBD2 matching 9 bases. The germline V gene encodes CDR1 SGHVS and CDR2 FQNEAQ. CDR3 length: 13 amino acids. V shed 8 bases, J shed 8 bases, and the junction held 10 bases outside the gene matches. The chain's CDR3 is CASHKREAVKQYF. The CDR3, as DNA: TGTGCCAGCCACAAGCGGGAGGCCGTCAAGCAGTACTTC.

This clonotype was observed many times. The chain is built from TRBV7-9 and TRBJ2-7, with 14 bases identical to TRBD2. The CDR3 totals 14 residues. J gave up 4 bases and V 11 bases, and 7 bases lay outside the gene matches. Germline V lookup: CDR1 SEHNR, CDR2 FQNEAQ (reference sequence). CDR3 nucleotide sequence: TGTGCCTGGGGGACTAGCGGGAGCGGGTACGAGCAGTACTTC. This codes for CAWGTSGSGYEQYF. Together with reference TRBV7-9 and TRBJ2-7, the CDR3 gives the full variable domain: DTGVSQNPRHKITKRGQNVTFRCDPISEHNRLYWYRQTLGQGPEFLTYFQNEAQLEKSRLLSDRFSAERPKGSFSTLEIQRTEQGDSAMYLCAWGTSGSGYEQYFGPGTRLTVT.

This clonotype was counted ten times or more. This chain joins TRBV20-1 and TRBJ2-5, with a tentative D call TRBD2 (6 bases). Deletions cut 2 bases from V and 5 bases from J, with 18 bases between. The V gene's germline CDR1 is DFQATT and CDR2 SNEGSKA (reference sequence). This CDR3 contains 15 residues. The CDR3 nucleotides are TGCAGTGCTAGACTAGCGCCTGCGATGGTTGAGACCCAGTACTTC. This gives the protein CSARLAPAMVETQYF.

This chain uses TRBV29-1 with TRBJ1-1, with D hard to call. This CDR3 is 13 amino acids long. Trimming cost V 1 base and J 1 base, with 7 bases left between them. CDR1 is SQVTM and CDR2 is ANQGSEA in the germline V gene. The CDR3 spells CSVEVIKNTEAFF. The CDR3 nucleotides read TGCAGCGTTGAAGTAATCAAGAACACTGAAGCTTTCTTT.

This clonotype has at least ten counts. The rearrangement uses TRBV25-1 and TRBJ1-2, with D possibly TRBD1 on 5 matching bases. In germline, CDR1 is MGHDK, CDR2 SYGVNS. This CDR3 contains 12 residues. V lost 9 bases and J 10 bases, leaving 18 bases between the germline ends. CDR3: CASGPGAGSYTF. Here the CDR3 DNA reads TGTGCCAGTGGGCCTGGGGCAGGGTCCTACACCTTC.

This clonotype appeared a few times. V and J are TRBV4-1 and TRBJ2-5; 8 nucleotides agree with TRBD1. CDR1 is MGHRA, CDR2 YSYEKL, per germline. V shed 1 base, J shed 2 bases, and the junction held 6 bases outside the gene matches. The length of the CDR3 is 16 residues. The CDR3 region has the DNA TGCGCCAGCAGCCAAGCCGGAAACAGGGGGCAAGAGACCCAGTACTTC. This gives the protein CASSQAGNRGQETQYF.

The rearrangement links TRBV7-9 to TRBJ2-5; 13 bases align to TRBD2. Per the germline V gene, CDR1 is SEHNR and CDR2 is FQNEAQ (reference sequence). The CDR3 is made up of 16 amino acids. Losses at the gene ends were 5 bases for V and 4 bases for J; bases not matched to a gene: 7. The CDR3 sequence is CASSPSRLAGGETQYF. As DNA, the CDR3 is TGTGCCAGCAGCCCTTCCCGACTAGCGGGGGGAGAGACCCAGTACTTC.

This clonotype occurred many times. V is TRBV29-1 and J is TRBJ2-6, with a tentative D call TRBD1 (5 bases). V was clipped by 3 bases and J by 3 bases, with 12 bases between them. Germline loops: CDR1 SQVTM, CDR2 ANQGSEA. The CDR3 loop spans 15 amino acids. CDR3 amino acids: CSVEGQEDGANVLTF. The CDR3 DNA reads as TGCAGCGTTGAGGGGCAAGAGGATGGGGCCAACGTCCTGACTTTC.